A selection of T cell receptor beta chains follows, all from one sample in a study of OX40 agonist ivuxolimab in advanced cancers. Profiled with immunoSEQ multiplex PCR; TCRdb holds only in-frame clones, not every one. The sample includes tens of thousands of clones, 80% to 90% of them seen just once. Source: CD4+ or CD8+ T cells sorted from blood, taken in a trial of the OX40 agonist ivuxolimab. All receptors come from an adult with an advanced solid tumor such as melanoma, head and neck, liver or kidney cancer. Both conserved end residues are part of each CDR3. The D gene is left open where the match is weak. Only part of the rows carry a size: once, few, many, or a class if the clone is expanded.

D: NA; V: TRBV16; size: NA; J: TRBJ1-1; CDR3: CASSQSRDGEAFF; DNA: TGTGCCAGCAGCCAATCGCGGGACGGTGAAGCTTTCTTT
D: TRBD1; V: TRBV11-3; size: NA; J: TRBJ1-1; CDR3: CASSTGGEGTEAFF; DNA: TGTGCCAGCAGCACAGGGGGCGAGGGCACTGAAGCTTTCTTT
D: NA; V: TRBV11-2; size: few; J: TRBJ2-3; CDR3: CASSLEGLGTQYF; DNA: TGTGCCAGCAGCTTAGAGGGGCTAGGTACGCAGTATTTT
D: NA; V: TRBV2; size: NA; J: TRBJ2-5; CDR3: CASSGDRSETQYF; DNA: TGTGCCAGCAGTGGGGATCGGTCAGAGACCCAGTACTTC
D: TRBD1; V: TRBV19; size: NA; J: TRBJ1-1; CDR3: CASSMDRINTEAFF; DNA: TGTGCCAGTAGTATGGACAGGATAAACACTGAAGCTTTCTTT
D: NA; V: TRBV28; size: NA; J: TRBJ2-3; CDR3: CASSLTFSSTDTQYF; DNA: TGTGCCAGCAGTCTGACTTTCTCTAGCACAGATACGCAGTATTTT
D: NA; V: TRBV2; size: few; J: TRBJ1-1; CDR3: CASSGVSDTEAFF; DNA: TGTGCCAGCAGTGGGGTTTCGGACACTGAAGCTTTCTTT
D: NA; V: TRBV6-5; size: NA; J: TRBJ1-1; CDR3: CASSRWENTEAFF; DNA: TGTGCCAGCAGTCGGTGGGAGAACACTGAAGCTTTCTTT
D: TRBD1; V: TRBV11-1; size: NA; J: TRBJ2-2; CDR3: CASSRFRGSNTGELFF; DNA: TGTGCCAGCAGCAGATTCAGGGGGTCGAACACCGGGGAGCTGTTTTTT
D: NA; V: TRBV6-5; size: NA; J: TRBJ1-2; CDR3: CASSSVGTYGYTF; DNA: TGTGCCAGCAGTTCAGTAGGAACCTATGGCTACACCTTC
D: NA; V: TRBV5-6; size: NA; J: TRBJ1-4; CDR3: CASSPGTYEKLFF; DNA: TGTGCCAGCAGCCCGGGGACCTATGAAAAACTGTTTTTT
D: NA; V: TRBV2; size: once; J: TRBJ1-4; CDR3: CASIFNLGGGKLFF; DNA: TGTGCCAGCATTTTTAATCTGGGAGGCGGAAAACTGTTTTTT
D: TRBD1; V: TRBV29-1; size: NA; J: TRBJ2-5; CDR3: CSVKLAQGNPETQYF; DNA: TGCAGCGTTAAATTGGCACAGGGGAACCCAGAGACCCAGTACTTC
D: NA; V: TRBV7-2; size: once; J: TRBJ2-1; CDR3: CASSLVGGAYSYNEQFF; DNA: TGTGCCAGCAGCCTAGTGGGGGGGGCTTACTCCTACAATGAGCAGTTCTTC
D: TRBD1; V: TRBV6-6; size: NA; J: TRBJ1-2; CDR3: CASSFDRQGSNYGYTF; DNA: TGTGCCAGCAGCTTCGATCGACAGGGATCAAACTATGGCTACACCTTC
D: NA; V: TRBV6-1; size: NA; J: TRBJ2-5; CDR3: CASREAWETQYF; DNA: TGTGCCAGTAGAGAGGCGTGGGAGACCCAGTACTTC
D: NA; V: TRBV6-5; size: NA; J: TRBJ2-7; CDR3: CASSSRRGVWEQYF; DNA: TGTGCCAGCAGTTCGCGCAGGGGGGTTTGGGAGCAGTACTTC
D: NA; V: TRBV27; size: NA; J: TRBJ1-5; CDR3: CASKTGQAEPQHF; DNA: TGTGCCAGTAAGACAGGCCAAGCAGAGCCCCAGCATTTT
D: NA; V: TRBV2; size: NA; J: TRBJ2-7; CDR3: CASVAQTTSYEQYF; DNA: TGTGCCAGCGTCGCCCAGACGACTTCCTACGAGCAGTACTTC
D: NA; V: TRBV7-6; size: NA; J: TRBJ1-3; CDR3: CASSSWSQGTGNTIYF; DNA: TGTGCCAGCAGCTCCTGGAGCCAGGGCACTGGAAACACCATATATTTT
D: TRBD1; V: TRBV7-2; size: once; J: TRBJ1-2; CDR3: CASSPRPGTGNGYTF; DNA: TGTGCCAGCAGCCCGCGTCCCGGGACAGGGAATGGCTACACCTTC